The source of this TCR beta chain is a study of T cells in tuberculosis. Study-wide points: Active tuberculosis patients had shorter CDR3-alpha; the beta difference was nonsignificant.

Unmatched junction bases numbered 10, after V lost 6 bases and J lost 4 bases. The germline CDR1 and CDR2 sequences are MNHEY and SMNVEV (reference sequence). This CDR3 has 15 residues. Libraries were prepared by immunoSEQ multiplex PCR; TCRdb keeps only in-frame clonotypes and omits some of them. The sample comprises some 40,000 clones, around 96% of which are singletons, and about 3.8% rests with the top ten. Turning to this clone: The target antigen is unknown.

The sequencing sample was made of PBMCs. This receptor was identified in a donor aged 5-35 years with latent tuberculosis or without tuberculosis infection. The chain employs TRBV27 and TRBJ2-7; 9 bases are shared with TRBD1. CDR3 bases: TGTGCCAGCAGGGGACAGGGTCGGGGTTTTTACGAGCAGTACTTC. Residues: CASRGQGRGFYEQYF.